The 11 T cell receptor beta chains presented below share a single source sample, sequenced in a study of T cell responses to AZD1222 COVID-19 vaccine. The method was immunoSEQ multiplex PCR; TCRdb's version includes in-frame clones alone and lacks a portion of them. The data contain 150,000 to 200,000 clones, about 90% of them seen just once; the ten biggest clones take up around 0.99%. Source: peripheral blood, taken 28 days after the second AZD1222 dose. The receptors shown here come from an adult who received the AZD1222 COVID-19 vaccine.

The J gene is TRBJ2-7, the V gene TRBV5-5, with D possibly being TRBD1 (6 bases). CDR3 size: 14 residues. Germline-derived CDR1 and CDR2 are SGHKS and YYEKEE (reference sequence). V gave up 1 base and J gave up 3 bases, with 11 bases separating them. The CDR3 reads CASSLQQGGYEQYF. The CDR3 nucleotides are TGTGCCAGCAGCTTGCAACAAGGGGGCTACGAGCAGTACTTC.

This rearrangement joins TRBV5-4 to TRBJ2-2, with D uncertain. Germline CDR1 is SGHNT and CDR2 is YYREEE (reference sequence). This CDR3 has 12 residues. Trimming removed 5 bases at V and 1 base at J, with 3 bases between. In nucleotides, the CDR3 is TGTGCCAGCAGTCTGAACACCGGGGAGCTGTTTTTT. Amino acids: CASSLNTGELFF. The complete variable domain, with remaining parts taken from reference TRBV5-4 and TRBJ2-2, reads ETGVTQSPTHLIKTRGQQVTLRCSSQSGHNTVSWYQQALGQGPQFIFQYYREEENGRGNFPPRFSGLQFPNYSSELNVNALELDDSALYLCASSLNTGELFFGEGSRLTVL.

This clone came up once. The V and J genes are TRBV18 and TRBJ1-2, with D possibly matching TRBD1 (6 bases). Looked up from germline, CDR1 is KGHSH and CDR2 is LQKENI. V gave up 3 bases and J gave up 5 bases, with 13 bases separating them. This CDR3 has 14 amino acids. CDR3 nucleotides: TGTGCCAGCTCACCGGGGGCCACCAATTATGGCTACACCTTC. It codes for CASSPGATNYGYTF.

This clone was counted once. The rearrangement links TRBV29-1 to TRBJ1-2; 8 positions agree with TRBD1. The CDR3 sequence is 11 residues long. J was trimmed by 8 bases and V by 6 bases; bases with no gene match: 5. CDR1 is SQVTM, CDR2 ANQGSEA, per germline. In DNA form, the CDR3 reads TGCAGCGTGGAGGGACAGGCAGGCTACACCTTC. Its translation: CSVEGQAGYTF.

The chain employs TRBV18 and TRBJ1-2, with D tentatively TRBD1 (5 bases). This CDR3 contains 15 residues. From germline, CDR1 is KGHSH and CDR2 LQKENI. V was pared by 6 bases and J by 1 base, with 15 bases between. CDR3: CASSPTEGLNYGYTF. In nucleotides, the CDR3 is TGTGCCAGCTCCCCTACAGAGGGGCTTAACTATGGCTACACCTTC.

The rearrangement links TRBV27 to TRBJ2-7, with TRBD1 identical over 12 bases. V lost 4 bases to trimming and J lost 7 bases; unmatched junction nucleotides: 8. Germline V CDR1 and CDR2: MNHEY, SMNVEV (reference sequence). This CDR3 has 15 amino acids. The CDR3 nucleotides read TGTGCCAGCAGTTCACCGGGACAGGGGGCGGAGGAGCAGTACTTC. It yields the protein CASSSPGQGAEEQYF.

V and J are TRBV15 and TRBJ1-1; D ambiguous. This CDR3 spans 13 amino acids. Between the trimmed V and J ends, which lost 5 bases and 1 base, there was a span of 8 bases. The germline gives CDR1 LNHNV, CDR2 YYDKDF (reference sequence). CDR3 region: CATSPRANTEAFF. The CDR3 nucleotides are TGTGCCACCAGCCCCCGGGCGAACACTGAAGCTTTCTTT.

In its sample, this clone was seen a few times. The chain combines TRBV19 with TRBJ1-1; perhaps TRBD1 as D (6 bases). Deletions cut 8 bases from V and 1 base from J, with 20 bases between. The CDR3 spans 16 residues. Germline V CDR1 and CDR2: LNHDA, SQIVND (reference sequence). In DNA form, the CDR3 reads TGTGCCAGTCGAAACCGACCAGGGGTGGGGAACACTGAAGCTTTCTTT. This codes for CASRNRPGVGNTEAFF.

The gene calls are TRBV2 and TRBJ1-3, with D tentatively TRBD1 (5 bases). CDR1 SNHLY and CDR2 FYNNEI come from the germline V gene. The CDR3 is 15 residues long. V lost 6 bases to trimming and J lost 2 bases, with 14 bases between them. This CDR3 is CASRGGALAGNTIYF. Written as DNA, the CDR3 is TGTGCCAGCAGAGGCGGGGCCCTAGCTGGAAACACCATATATTTT. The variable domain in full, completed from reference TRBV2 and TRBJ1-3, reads EPEVTQTPSHQVTQMGQEVILRCVPISNHLYFYWYRQILGQKVEFLVSFYNNEISEKSEIFDDQFSVERPDGSNFTLKIRSTKLEDSAMYFCASRGGALAGNTIYFGEGSWLTVV.

CDR3 region: CASSSQLGETEAFF. The CDR3 DNA follows: TGCGCCAGCAGCTCCCAACTGGGGGAAACTGAAGCTTTCTTT. This chain links TRBV5-1 with TRBJ1-1; the D gene is possibly TRBD1 (5 bases). Germline V gene sequence: CDR1 SGHRS, CDR2 YFSETQ. The CDR3 totals 14 residues. The V gene lost 3 bases and the J gene lost 5 bases, with 14 bases spanning the gap.

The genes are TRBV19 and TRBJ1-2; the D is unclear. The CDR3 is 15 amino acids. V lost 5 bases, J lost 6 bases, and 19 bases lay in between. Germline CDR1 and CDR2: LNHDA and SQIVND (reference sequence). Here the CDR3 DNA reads TGTGCCAGTAGTCCTACCTCGACCGGGAGGGATGGCTACACCTTC. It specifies CASSPTSTGRDGYTF.